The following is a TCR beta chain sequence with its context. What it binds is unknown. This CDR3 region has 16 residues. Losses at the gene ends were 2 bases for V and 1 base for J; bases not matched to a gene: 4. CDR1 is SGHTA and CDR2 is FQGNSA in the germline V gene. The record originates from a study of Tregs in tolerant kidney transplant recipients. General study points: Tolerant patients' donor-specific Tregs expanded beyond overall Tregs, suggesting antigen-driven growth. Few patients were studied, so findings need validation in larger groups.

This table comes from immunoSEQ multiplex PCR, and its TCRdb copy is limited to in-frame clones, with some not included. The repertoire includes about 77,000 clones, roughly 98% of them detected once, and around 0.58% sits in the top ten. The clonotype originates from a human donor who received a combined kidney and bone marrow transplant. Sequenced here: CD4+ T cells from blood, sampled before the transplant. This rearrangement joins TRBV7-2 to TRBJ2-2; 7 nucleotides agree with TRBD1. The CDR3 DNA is TGTGCCAGCAGCTTATTCAGGGACAGGAACACCGGGGAGCTGTTTTTT. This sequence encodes CASSLFRDRNTGELFF.